The T cell receptor (beta chain) described here comes from a study of blood T cell repertoires in COVID-19. Clones were read by immunoSEQ multiplex PCR, and TCRdb kept only the in-frame ones, dropping some. The data contain approximately 260,000 clones, around 90% of them seen just once; the ten biggest clones take up about 6%. The CDR3 extends over 15 amino acids. V was clipped by 5 bases and J by 4 bases; unmatched bases: 8. Germline lookup yields CDR1 MDHEN and CDR2 SYDVKM. This clone was seen only once. The rearrangement links TRBV28 to TRBJ2-3, with 8 bases aligning to TRBD2. The sequencing sample was made of PBMCs or T cells enriched from blood (not recorded which). The clonotype was recovered from a woman in her 30s with acute COVID-19. The CDR3 spells CASSTTSGFADTQYF. The CDR3 DNA reads TGTGCCAGCAGTACTACTAGCGGCTTCGCAGATACGCAGTATTTT.